This T cell receptor (beta chain) appears in the sequencing data of a study of OX40 agonist ivuxolimab in advanced cancers. Study in general: At 0.01 to 10 mg/kg, ivuxolimab was administered intravenously to patients every 2 weeks.

V lost 7 bases and J lost 5; bases outside the gene matches: 13. Germline V gene data show CDR1 as SGHRS and CDR2 as YFSETQ. The CDR3 has 16 amino acids. Study results and limitations: Low clonal expansion, among the lowest seen, marked partial responders at 0.1-3.0 mg/kg.

Any history of autoimmune disease or systemic immunosuppression disqualified patients. The protocol was immunoSEQ multiplex PCR, while the TCRdb copy is restricted to in-frame clones and leaves out a portion. The sample includes 55,000 to 70,000 clones, 80% to 90% seen only once; the top ten take roughly 1.8%. For this clone: Its antigen remains unidentified.

This TCR was recovered from an adult with an advanced solid tumor such as melanoma, head and neck, liver or kidney cancer. Material: CD4+ or CD8+ T cells sorted from blood, obtained in a trial of the OX40 agonist ivuxolimab. V gene TRBV5-1 combines with J gene TRBJ2-5, with TRBD1 matching 11 bases. This CDR3 is CASAPVGTGGSETQYF. The CDR3 DNA follows: TGCGCCAGCGCCCCAGTCGGGACAGGGGGGTCGGAGACCCAGTACTTC.